This T cell receptor beta chain was sequenced during a study of T cells after yellow fever vaccination. TCRdb reprocessed the 5' RACE reads with MiXCR, giving one entry per CDR3 protein. The sample holds roughly 11,000 distinct CDR3 sequences; approximately 5.3% are singletons and the top ten take 0.7% to 1%. By share, this clonotype ranks as medium-sized. Germline assignment: CDR1 MGHDK and CDR2 SYGVNS. V shed 3 bases and J shed 3 bases, with 0 bases lying between them. This CDR3 comprises 10 residues. The rearrangement uses TRBV25-1 and TRBJ2-7, with D hard to call. This receptor was obtained from a man aged 25 to 45 who received the YFV17D yellow fever vaccine. The material was PBMCs, either bulk or a sorted T-cell subset (CD4+, CD8+, memory, or dextramer-sorted; not recorded which), obtained on the day of the yellow fever booster vaccination. CDR3 amino acids: CASSDYEQYF. The CDR3 DNA reads as TGTGCCAGCAGTGACTACGAGCAGTACTTC.